A selection of T cell receptor beta chains follows, all from one sample in a study of T-cell memory formation after mild COVID-19. TCRdb redid the calling of the 5' RACE reads with MiXCR, one entry per CDR3 protein. This repertoire shows a few hundred thousand distinct CDR3 sequences, over 25% found once; its top ten account for about 14%. The specimen sequenced was PBMCs or a T cell subset sorted from them (not recorded which). All receptors come from an adult woman who had mild COVID-19 (a few samples of this study predate the infection). Cell type and time point are not known. The CDR3 runs from the conserved cysteine through the conserved F or W. D genes are given only for firm matches. Clone size appears in some rows only: once, few, many, or a class for an expanded clone.

D: .
V: TRBV5-1
J: TRBJ1-5
size: few
CDR3: CASSLWGDQPQHF
DNA: TGCGCCAGCAGCTTGTGGGGGGATCAGCCCCAGCATTTT

D: .
V: TRBV9
J: TRBJ2-1
size: once
CDR3: CASSVSSGNYNEQFF
DNA: TGTGCCAGCAGCGTAAGTAGCGGTAACTACAATGAGCAGTTCTTC

D: .
V: TRBV25-1
J: TRBJ2-1
size: few
CDR3: CASSPLGSDEQFF
DNA: TGTGCCAGCAGTCCCCTCGGTAGTGATGAGCAGTTCTTC

D: TRBD2
V: TRBV12-3/TRBV12-4
J: TRBJ2-1
size: few
CDR3: CASSMGLAGISEQFF
DNA: TGTGCCAGCAGTATGGGACTAGCGGGAATTAGTGAGCAGTTCTTC

D: TRBD1
V: TRBV7-9
J: TRBJ2-7
size: many
CDR3: CASSFGTGVDEQYF
DNA: TGTGCCAGCAGCTTCGGGACAGGGGTGGACGAGCAGTACTTC

D: TRBD1
V: TRBV30
J: TRBJ2-7
size: few
CDR3: CAWKPGDRAYEQYF
DNA: TGTGCCTGGAAACCCGGGGACAGGGCCTACGAGCAGTACTTC

D: .
V: TRBV7-6
J: TRBJ2-7
size: few
CDR3: CASSLEFGGPYEQYF
DNA: TGTGCCAGCAGCTTAGAGTTCGGGGGGCCCTACGAGCAGTACTTC

D: .
V: TRBV7-9
J: TRBJ2-4
size: few
CDR3: CASSRRDTKNIQYF
DNA: TGTGCCAGCAGCCGCCGGGATACCAAAAACATTCAGTACTTC

D: .
V: TRBV12-5
J: TRBJ2-7
size: .
CDR3: CASGLRPTEQYF
DNA: TGTGCTAGTGGTTTGAGGCCGACGGAGCAGTACTTC

D: TRBD1
V: TRBV7-2
J: TRBJ1-6
size: .
CDR3: CASSPGTGIMSPLHF
DNA: TGTGCCAGCAGCCCGGGGACAGGGATTATGTCACCCCTCCACTTT

D: .
V: TRBV6-6
J: TRBJ1-2
size: few
CDR3: CASRPRTGTANYGYTF
DNA: TGTGCCAGCAGGCCCCGGACCGGGACGGCTAACTATGGCTACACCTTC

D: TRBD2
V: TRBV4-3
J: TRBJ2-1
size: .
CDR3: CASSSGVAGGWSSYNEQFF
DNA: TGCGCCAGCAGCTCTGGGGTAGCGGGAGGGTGGAGCTCCTACAATGAGCAGTTCTTC

D: TRBD2
V: TRBV29-1
J: TRBJ2-1
size: few
CDR3: CSVPGLAGGPSYNEQFF
DNA: TGCAGCGTCCCAGGACTAGCGGGAGGACCTTCCTACAATGAGCAGTTCTTC

D: .
V: TRBV4-3
J: TRBJ1-2
size: once
CDR3: CASSQERQGENGYTF
DNA: TGCGCCAGCAGCCAAGAGAGGCAGGGAGAAAATGGCTACACCTTC